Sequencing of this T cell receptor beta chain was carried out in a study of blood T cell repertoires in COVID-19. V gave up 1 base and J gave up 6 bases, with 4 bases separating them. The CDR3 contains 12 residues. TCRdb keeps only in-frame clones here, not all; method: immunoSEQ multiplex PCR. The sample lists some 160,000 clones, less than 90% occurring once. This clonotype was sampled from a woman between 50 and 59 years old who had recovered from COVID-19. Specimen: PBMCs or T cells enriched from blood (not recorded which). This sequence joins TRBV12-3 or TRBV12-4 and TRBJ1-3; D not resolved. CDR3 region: CASSLGPNTIYF. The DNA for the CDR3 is TGTGCCAGCAGTTTAGGGCCAAACACCATATATTTT.